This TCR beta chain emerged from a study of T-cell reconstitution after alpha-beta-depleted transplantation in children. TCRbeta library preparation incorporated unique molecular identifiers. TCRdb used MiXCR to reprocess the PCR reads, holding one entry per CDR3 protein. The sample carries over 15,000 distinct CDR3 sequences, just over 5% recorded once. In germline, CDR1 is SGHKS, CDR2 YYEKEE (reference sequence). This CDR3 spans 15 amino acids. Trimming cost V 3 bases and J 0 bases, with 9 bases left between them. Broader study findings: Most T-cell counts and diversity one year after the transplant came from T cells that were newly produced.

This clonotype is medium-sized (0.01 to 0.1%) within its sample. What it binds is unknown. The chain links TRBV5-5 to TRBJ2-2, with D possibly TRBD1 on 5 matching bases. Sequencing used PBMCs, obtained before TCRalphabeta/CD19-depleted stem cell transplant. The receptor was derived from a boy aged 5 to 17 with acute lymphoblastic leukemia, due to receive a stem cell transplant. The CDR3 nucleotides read TGTGCCAGCAGCTCCAGGGATACGAACACCGGGGAGCTGTTTTTT. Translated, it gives CASSSRDTNTGELFF.